This TCR beta chain was recorded in a study of shared clonotypes between healthy human individuals. Regarding the study as a whole: A few donors shared approximately 5% of their naive CD4 clonotypes. Clonotype sharing among donors, it was expected, would be affected by sequencing depth.

This table comes from immunoSEQ multiplex PCR, and its TCRdb copy is limited to in-frame clones, with some not included. The repertoire includes 2 million to 2.5 million clones, 85% to 95% of them detected once, and under 0.45% sits in the top ten. V was clipped by 7 bases and J by 13 bases, with 22 bases between them. The V gene's germline CDR1 is ENHRY and CDR2 SYGVKD. The CDR3 runs to 14 residues. Healthy HIV-negative adults with no recent acute infections or vaccinations were recruited as donors. Note on this clone: Its matching antigen is unknown.

What was sequenced was naive CD4+ T cells from PBMCs. As to subset: CD45RA+ positively selected. The sequence derives from a man younger than 30 in good health. Some clones in this sample may be carry-over from other donors' samples. The chain links TRBV10-3 to TRBJ1-4; D may be TRBD1 (5 bases). The CDR3 sequence is CAIINRLGGTRLFF. The CDR3, as DNA: TGTGCCATCATTAACAGGTTGGGAGGGACGAGACTGTTTTTT.